The 21 T cell receptor beta chains given below trace back to one sample, sequenced in a study of T cells in Graves' hyperthyroidism and ophthalmopathy. Researchers took RNA transcripts and amplified the TCR beta CDR3 regions from them. The HTBI primer set drove a first-round RT-PCR of the TCR CDR3. MiXCR was run by TCRdb on the multiplex PCR reads, yielding one entry per CDR3 protein. The data show hundreds of thousands of distinct CDR3 sequences, with roughly 40% seen just once and 7.5% to 9.5% held by the top ten. Sequencing used blood. The receptors stem from a man in his late teens or twenties with Graves' hyperthyroidism.

V gene TRBV29-1 combines with J gene TRBJ2-5, with TRBD1 identical over 9 bases. The CDR3 runs to 13 residues. V was pared by 5 bases and J by 4 bases, with 5 bases of the junction left unmatched. Per germline, CDR1 SQVTM and CDR2 ANQGSEA. The CDR3 nucleotides are TGCAGCGTTTCGGGACAGGGAGGAGAGACCCAGTACTTC. This gives the protein CSVSGQGGETQYF. The full variable domain, rest sourced from reference TRBV29-1 and TRBJ2-5, is SAVISQKPSRDICQRGTSLTIQCQVDSQVTMMFWYRQQPGQSLTLIATANQGSEATYESGFVIDKFPISRPNLTFSTLTVSNMSPEDSSIYLCSVSGQGGETQYFGPGTRLLVL.

This chain links TRBV7-8 with TRBJ2-2, with D unresolved. CDR1 and CDR2 from the germline V gene are SGHVS and FQNEAQ. V was cut by 2 bases and J by 5 bases, with 12 bases left in between. There are 15 residues in the CDR3. Written as DNA, the CDR3 is TGTGCCAGCAGCTTAATTCTAGTTGGTACCGGGGAGCTGTTTTTT. This sequence encodes CASSLILVGTGELFF.

The chain employs TRBV6-1 and TRBJ1-2; no clear D gene. The CDR3 is made up of 13 amino acids. Trimming took 5 bases from V and 8 from J, leaving 15 bases between them. Germline V CDR1 and CDR2: MNHNS, SASEGT. In DNA form, the CDR3 reads TGTGCCAGCAGTAGAATGGAAGGATGGGGCTACACCTTC. It specifies CASSRMEGWGYTF.

The chain combines TRBV24-1 with TRBJ2-7; 10 bases match TRBD1. Germline V gene sequence: CDR1 KGHDR, CDR2 SFDVKD. The CDR3 spans 16 residues. V trimming: 3 bases; J trimming: 2 bases; junction bases outside the gene matches: 6. The CDR3 nucleotides are TGTGCCACCAGTGATACCGGACAGGGGGGCGCCTACGAGCAGTACTTC. It is translated as CATSDTGQGGAYEQYF.

Note on this clonotype: Given a much more abundant clone one base away, this may be a read error. The CDR3: CASSFGPSETQYF. The CDR3 DNA reads as TGTGCCAGCAGCTTCGGACCGTCAGAGACCCAGTACTTC. This sequence joins TRBV7-2 and TRBJ2-5; no clear D gene. Trimming took 3 bases from V and 4 from J, leaving 9 bases between them. This CDR3 comprises 13 residues. The germline V gene encodes CDR1 SGHTA and CDR2 FQGNSA.

The chain combines TRBV5-1 with TRBJ2-7, with 11 bases lining up with TRBD1. CDR1 SGHRS and CDR2 YFSETQ come from the germline V gene. The CDR3 is made up of 15 amino acids. The V segment lost 6 bases and the J segment 6 bases; nucleotides outside the gene matches: 11. CDR3 DNA: TGCGCCAGCAACGCCCTGGGACAGGGGGTTAGCGAGCAGTACTTC. Amino acids: CASNALGQGVSEQYF.

On this clonotype: An end of the junction does not agree with germline; a read error may underlie this. The chain uses TRBV7-3 and TRBJ1-5; D remains ambiguous. This CDR3 has 12 amino acids. Germline-derived CDR1 and CDR2 are SGHTA and FQGTGA. The CDR3 DNA sequence: TGTGCCAGTAGCTTAATCAAGCAGCCCCAGCATTTT. It codes for CASSLIKQPQHF.

This clonotype turned up a few times. This may stem from a read error, because a much larger clone lies one nucleotide away. The chain carries TRBV7-9 and TRBJ1-1; a weak D match, TRBD1 (5 bases). V was pared by 8 bases and J by 4 bases, with 20 bases between. This CDR3 has 15 residues. The V gene's germline CDR1 is SEHNR and CDR2 FQNEAQ (reference sequence). The CDR3 sequence: CASGRQLRGGTEAFF. The DNA of the CDR3 is TGTGCCAGCGGCCGCCAATTGAGGGGAGGCACTGAAGCTTTCTTT.

The chain uses TRBV7-9 and TRBJ2-3; TRBD2 is a possible D gene (5 bases). The CDR3 loop spans 14 amino acids. Trimming stripped 1 base from V and 6 bases from J, with 11 bases between. Germline values: CDR1 SEHNR, CDR2 FQNEAQ (reference sequence). The CDR3 coding sequence is TGTGCCAGCAGCTTAGTAGGAGGCGGCGATACGCAGTATTTT. Amino acid sequence: CASSLVGGGDTQYF.

This chain connects TRBV6-4 to TRBJ1-1; D not certain. This CDR3 is built from 13 residues. V was cut by 0 bases and J by 4 bases, with 6 bases left in between. Germline CDR1 is MRHNA and CDR2 is SNTAGT. The CDR3 DNA reads as TGTGCCAGCAGTGACTCGTCGGGCACTGAAGCTTTCTTT. Protein: CASSDSSGTEAFF.

This clonotype was counted between two and nine times. The chain couples TRBV19 to TRBJ1-5; D not certain. CDR3 length equals 15 residues. V was shortened by 5 bases and J by 5 bases, with 16 bases between the two germline ends. The germline CDR1 and CDR2 sequences are LNHDA and SQIVND (reference sequence). For the CDR3, the DNA is TGTGCCAGTAGTGAGGGAGGGAACTCTTATCAGCCCCAGCATTTT. Protein: CASSEGGNSYQPQHF.

This clonotype came up a few times. The rearrangement links TRBV7-2 to TRBJ2-5, with 7 bases fitting TRBD1. From germline, CDR1 is SGHTA and CDR2 FQGNSA. The CDR3 consists of 14 residues. Losses at the gene ends were 1 base for V and 4 bases for J; bases not matched to a gene: 3. CDR3 in amino acids: CASSLDHRGETQYF. DNA of the CDR3: TGTGCCAGCAGCTTAGATCACAGGGGAGAGACCCAGTACTTC.

On this clonotype itself: This may be a read error, as it is one base from a much larger clone. Without the conserved terminal phenylalanine or tryptophan, this CDR3 likely stems from a read error. V gene TRBV2 combines with J gene TRBJ2-7, with TRBD2 matching 9 bases. CDR3 length equals 16 residues. Trimming at V came to 1 base and at J to 5 bases, leaving 9 bases not matched to a gene. Germline V lookup: CDR1 SNHLY, CDR2 FYNNEI. The CDR3 protein is CASSEGYGLAGNEQYL. As DNA, the CDR3 is TGTGCCAGCAGTGAAGGGTATGGGCTAGCGGGGAACGAGCAGTACCTC.

This clonotype was counted a single time. A much more abundant neighbour one base away suggests this may be a read error. This sequence joins TRBV19 and TRBJ1-5; TRBD1 matches at 9 bases. The CDR3 extends over 16 amino acids. Germline V CDR1 and CDR2: LNHDA, SQIVND (reference sequence). V shed 5 bases and J 5 bases; nucleotides not matched to a gene: 10. CDR3 DNA sequence: TGTGCCAGTAGTCGCGCGAGGACAGGGGAAGATCAGCCCCAGCATTTT. Translating gives CASSRARTGEDQPQHF. The whole variable domain, filled in from reference TRBV19 and TRBJ1-5, reads DGGITQSPKYLFRKEGQNVTLSCEQNLNHDAMYWYRQDPGQGLRLIYYSQIVNDFQKGDIAEGYSVSREKKESFPLTVTSAQKNPTAFYLCASSRARTGEDQPQHFGDGTRLSIL.

This clonotype was seen at least ten times. The chain uses TRBV7-2 and TRBJ2-2; tentative D call: TRBD2 (5 bases). Trimming left V 4 bases short and J 6 bases short, with 9 bases between. Germline values: CDR1 SGHTA, CDR2 FQGNSA. The CDR3 spans 13 residues. In nucleotides, the CDR3 is TGTGCCAGCAGCTCCCCCGGGGCCGGGGAGCTGTTTTTT. Translated, it gives CASSSPGAGELFF.

This clonotype occurred many times. The chain employs TRBV15 and TRBJ2-5; possible D gene TRBD1, 5 bases. The CDR3 totals 10 residues. Per germline, CDR1 LNHNV and CDR2 YYDKDF (reference sequence). V was trimmed by 9 bases and J by 5 bases, leaving 7 bases between them. CDR3 sequence (DNA): TGTGCCACAGGGGTTGAGACCCAGTACTTC. Its translation is CATGVETQYF.

J is TRBJ2-7 and V is TRBV7-9; tentatively, D is TRBD1 (5 bases). The V gene lost 6 bases and the J gene lost 1 base, with 16 bases spanning the gap. CDR3 length: 15 amino acids. Germline V gives CDR1 SEHNR, CDR2 FQNEAQ (reference sequence). The CDR3 loop reads CASRNEETASYEQYF. CDR3 sequence (DNA): TGTGCCAGCAGGAACGAGGAGACAGCTTCCTACGAGCAGTACTTC.

At least ten counts were recorded for this clonotype. V and J are TRBV12-3 or TRBV12-4 and TRBJ1-5, with TRBD1 matching over 8 bases. V was pared by 6 bases and J by 6 bases, with 7 bases of the junction left unmatched. The CDR3 is 14 amino acids. CDR3 sequence (DNA): TGTGCCAGCAGCCAGGGACAGGACGGTCAGCCCCAGCATTTT. Translating it yields CASSQGQDGQPQHF.

This chain connects TRBV7-1 to TRBJ1-5, with 9 bases fitting TRBD1. TRBV7-1 has ORF status, its function being uncertain. The CDR3 totals 18 residues. With 5 bases clipped from V and 0 bases from J, the junction kept 11 bases outside the gene matches. The CDR3 loop is CASSPRQGGFYSNQPQHF. CDR3 nucleotide sequence: TGTGCCAGCAGCCCTCGACAGGGGGGTTTTTATAGCAATCAGCCCCAGCATTTT.

As to this clonotype: This clone may be a read error of a much larger clone one base away. The rearrangement uses TRBV29-1 and TRBJ1-5; D not resolved. The CDR3 runs to 14 residues. CDR1 and CDR2 from the germline V gene are SQVTM and ANQGSEA. V was clipped by 4 bases and J by 5 bases, with 15 bases between them. The CDR3 sequence is CSVAYKNFDQPQHF. The CDR3 DNA follows: TGCAGCGTTGCTTATAAAAACTTTGATCAGCCCCAGCATTTT.

This chain joins TRBV7-2 and TRBJ2-7; 14 nucleotides match TRBD2. Per germline, CDR1 SGHTA and CDR2 FQGNSA. CDR3 length: 16 residues. Trimming at V came to 6 bases and at J to 3 bases, leaving 7 bases not matched to a gene. CDR3 sequence reads: CASSHRGLAGGYEQYF. Here the CDR3 DNA reads TGTGCCAGCAGTCACCGCGGACTAGCGGGGGGCTACGAGCAGTACTTC.